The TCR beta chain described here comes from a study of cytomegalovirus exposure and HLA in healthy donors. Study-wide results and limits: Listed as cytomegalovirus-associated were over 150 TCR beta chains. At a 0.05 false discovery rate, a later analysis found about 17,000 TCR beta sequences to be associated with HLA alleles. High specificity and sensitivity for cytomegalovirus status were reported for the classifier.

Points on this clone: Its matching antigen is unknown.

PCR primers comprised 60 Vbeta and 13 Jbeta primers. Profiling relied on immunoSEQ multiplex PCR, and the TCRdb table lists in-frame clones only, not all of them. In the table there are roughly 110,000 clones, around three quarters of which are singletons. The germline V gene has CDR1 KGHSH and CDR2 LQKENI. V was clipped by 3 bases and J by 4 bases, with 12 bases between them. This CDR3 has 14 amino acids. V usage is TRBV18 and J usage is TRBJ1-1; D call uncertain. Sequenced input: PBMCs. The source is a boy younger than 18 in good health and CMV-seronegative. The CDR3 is CASSPYPEGTEAFF. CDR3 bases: TGTGCCAGCTCACCCTACCCGGAGGGCACTGAAGCTTTCTTT.